A single sample is the source of the 18 T cell receptor beta chains below, sequenced in a study of technical replicates of blood from a few donors. Only in-frame clones appear in the TCRdb table, and some are missing; sequencing was by immunoSEQ multiplex PCR. This table has tens of thousands of clones, around 91% appearing once. What was sequenced was T cells isolated from PBMCs. The receptors shown here come from a human donor in good health.

The rearrangement links TRBV28 to TRBJ2-7; tentative D call: TRBD2 (5 bases). CDR3 length: 14 amino acids. The V end lost 2 bases, the J end lost 2 bases, and 10 bases lay between the germline ends. Germline loops: CDR1 MDHEN, CDR2 SYDVKM. The CDR3 is CASSLPSTAYEQYF. The CDR3 coding sequence is TGTGCCAGCAGTTTACCTAGCACTGCCTACGAGCAGTACTTC.

This clone was observed a handful of times. The rearrangement joins TRBV15 to TRBJ1-4, with D uncertain. The CDR3 loop spans 13 amino acids. The germline gives CDR1 LNHNV, CDR2 YYDKDF (reference sequence). Trimming took 0 bases from V and 7 from J, leaving 6 bases between them. DNA for the CDR3: TGTGCCACCAGCAGAGAAAGCGGTGAAAAACTGTTTTTT. Its protein is CATSRESGEKLFF.

The V gene is TRBV4-3, the J gene TRBJ2-7, with D tentatively TRBD2 (5 bases). The CDR3 consists of 14 residues. CDR1 LGHNA and CDR2 YSLEER come from the germline V gene. V lost 0 bases and J lost 4, with 10 bases in between. DNA of the CDR3: TGCGCCAGCAGCCAAGATATCGGAGGTTACGAGCAGTACTTC. This encodes CASSQDIGGYEQYF.

This sequence joins TRBV7-9 and TRBJ1-4; 8 positions match TRBD1. Trimming removed 4 bases from V and 5 bases from J; junction bases left unmatched: 6. Germline CDR1 SEHNR, CDR2 FQNEAQ (reference sequence). This CDR3 has 15 residues. This CDR3 reads CASSSLQGGNEKLFF. CDR3 DNA: TGTGCCAGCAGCTCCCTACAGGGGGGGAATGAAAAACTGTTTTTT.

The chain has TRBV6-5 and TRBJ2-2, with a tentative D call TRBD1 (6 bases). Germline V lookup: CDR1 MNHEY, CDR2 SVGAGI. This CDR3 has 13 residues. Trimming pared 7 bases from V and 3 bases from J, leaving 9 bases between. CDR3 residues: CASMDSYTGELFF. CDR3 nucleotide sequence: TGTGCCAGCATGGACAGTTACACCGGGGAGCTGTTTTTT.

This chain's CDR3 is CASSLRDTNEKLFF. The CDR3 region has the DNA TGTGCCAGCAGTTTAAGGGACACCAATGAAAAACTGTTTTTT. The chain is built from TRBV27 and TRBJ1-4; tentative D call: TRBD1 (6 bases). Germline assignment: CDR1 MNHEY and CDR2 SMNVEV (reference sequence). This CDR3 spans 14 amino acids. V was clipped by 2 bases and J by 5 bases, with 9 bases between them.

This chain links TRBV5-1 with TRBJ2-7; D not resolved. The germline V gene has CDR1 SGHRS and CDR2 YFSETQ. V lost 2 bases and J 3 bases, leaving 18 bases between the germline ends. This CDR3 is built from 16 residues. CDR3 in amino acids: CASSLSLSEVGYEQYF. Written as DNA, the CDR3 is TGCGCCAGCAGCTTAAGTCTTTCTGAGGTGGGCTACGAGCAGTACTTC.

The V gene is TRBV6-5, the J gene TRBJ1-1; possibly TRBD1 for D (6 bases). V shed 6 bases and J shed 4 bases, with 12 bases lying between them. Germline lookup yields CDR1 MNHEY and CDR2 SVGAGI. There are 13 residues in the CDR3. The CDR3, as DNA: TGTGCCAGCAGGTCAGGGGTGGGCACTGAAGCTTTCTTT. It translates to CASRSGVGTEAFF.

CDR3 bases: TGTGCCAGCAGCGCACAGGGTTTCGTCTACGAGCAGTACTTC. This gives the protein CASSAQGFVYEQYF. The chain has TRBV7-2 and TRBJ2-7; D may be TRBD1 (6 bases). Germline V gives CDR1 SGHTA, CDR2 FQGNSA. Trimming took off 5 bases at V and 3 bases at J, with 14 bases between the two ends. The CDR3 runs to 14 residues.

This chain uses TRBV25-1 with TRBJ2-1, with 7 bases matching TRBD2. Germline CDR1 and CDR2: MGHDK and SYGVNS. CDR3 length: 14 amino acids. Germline trimming cut 5 bases from V and 8 bases from J; bases unmatched to any gene: 9. The CDR3 loop is CASSPRDYLDEQFF. The CDR3 bases are TGTGCCAGCAGTCCCCGGGACTACCTCGATGAGCAGTTCTTC. Variable domain in full (rest from reference TRBV25-1 and TRBJ2-1): EADIYQTPRYLVIGTGKKITLECSQTMGHDKMYWYQQDPGMELHLIHYSYGVNSTEKGDLSSESTVSRIRTEHFPLTLESARPSHTSQYLCASSPRDYLDEQFFGPGTRLTVL.

V usage is TRBV11-2 and J usage is TRBJ2-1; a weak D match, TRBD2 (6 bases). The CDR3 extends over 15 amino acids. Trimming left V 0 bases short and J 10 bases short, with 16 bases between. From germline, CDR1 is SGHAT and CDR2 FQNNGV. CDR3 coding DNA: TGTGCCAGCAGCTTAGATACGAGGAGACTAGACGAGCAGTTCTTC. It yields the protein CASSLDTRRLDEQFF.

The chain's CDR3 is CASSQVLAGGFYEQYF. CDR3 in DNA: TGCGCCAGCAGCCAAGTACTAGCGGGAGGTTTCTACGAGCAGTACTTC. The J gene is TRBJ2-7, the V gene TRBV4-3; TRBD2 agrees at 12 bases. J lost 3 bases, V lost 1 base, and 4 bases had no gene match. Germline CDR1 is LGHNA and CDR2 is YSLEER. The CDR3 loop spans 16 amino acids.

The chain links TRBV11-3 to TRBJ2-5; 7 bases map to TRBD1. The CDR3 runs 14 residues. CDR1 and CDR2 from the germline V gene are SGHNT and YENEEA. The V gene end was trimmed by 5 bases and the J gene end by 5 bases; junction bases not matched to a gene: 8. CDR3 region: CASSLSTGWETQYF. In DNA form, the CDR3 reads TGTGCCAGCAGCCTCTCGACAGGGTGGGAGACCCAGTACTTC.

This chain connects TRBV6-5 to TRBJ2-7, with a possible D match to TRBD2 (5 bases). The CDR3 spans 14 residues. CDR1 and CDR2 from the germline V gene are MNHEY and SVGAGI. The V gene lost 2 bases and the J gene lost 3 bases, with 11 bases spanning the gap. The CDR3 bases are TGTGCCAGCAGTTACCAACTAGGAGGCTACGAGCAGTACTTC. This translates into CASSYQLGGYEQYF.

This chain connects TRBV6-1 to TRBJ2-1, with D possibly being TRBD2 (6 bases). The length of the CDR3 is 15 residues. The germline gives CDR1 MNHNS, CDR2 SASEGT. The V gene lost 8 bases and the J gene lost 10 bases, with 24 bases spanning the gap. The DNA of the CDR3 is TGTGCCAGCCTCGTGAGCGGGCGGAGGTCTGGGGAGCAGTTCTTC. Protein product: CASLVSGRRSGEQFF.

V gene TRBV2 combines with J gene TRBJ1-1; no definite D call. The V gene's germline CDR1 is SNHLY and CDR2 FYNNEI. This CDR3 contains 15 residues. Trimming took off 0 bases at V and 5 bases at J, with 13 bases between the two ends. CDR3 nucleotides: TGTGCCAGCAGTGAAGCGTTCATCCGGGAAACTGAAGCTTTCTTT. It is translated as CASSEAFIRETEAFF.

This chain connects TRBV19 to TRBJ1-1, with a weak D call TRBD1 (5 bases). The CDR3 is 12 amino acids. V gave up 4 bases and J gave up 7 bases, with 10 bases separating them. Germline CDR1 reads LNHDA; CDR2 reads SQIVND (reference sequence). CDR3 nucleotide sequence: TGTGCCAGTAGTACCCAGGGCGGTGAAGCTTTCTTT. It yields the protein CASSTQGGEAFF.

The rearrangement uses TRBV19 and TRBJ2-5, with 9 bases lining up with TRBD1. CDR3 size: 15 residues. Germline assignment: CDR1 LNHDA and CDR2 SQIVND (reference sequence). The ends lost 5 bases at V and 2 bases at J; junction bases unmatched: 6. The CDR3 nucleotides are TGTGCCAGTAGTGGGGGGGACAGGGCGCAAGAGACCCAGTACTTC. Protein: CASSGGDRAQETQYF.